This T cell receptor (beta chain) was captured in a study of cytomegalovirus exposure and HLA in healthy donors. Study outcomes and limitations: In a later analysis, first-cohort TCR clusters were found to tend to co-occur in the 130 or so validation repertoires. TCR sequences were mostly rare, though some public TCRs occurred in many donors. Cytomegalovirus-associated TCR beta chains were listed, numbering 150 to 200. Specificity of a few CMV-associated chains for CMV antigens was verified in vitro.

Only in-frame clones appear in the TCRdb table, and some are missing; sequencing was by immunoSEQ multiplex PCR. The repertoire holds approximately 99,000 clones, with about 85% as singletons. Remarks on this clone: The antigen is unknown.

The CDR3 extends over 16 amino acids. This clonotype was obtained from a woman aged 18-30 years in good health and CMV-seronegative. J is TRBJ2-5 and V is TRBV12-2; the table's TRBD2 call for D was not verified on the DNA. TRBV12-2 is classified as a pseudogene. The specimen sequenced was PBMCs. CDR3 DNA sequence: TGTGCAAGTCGCTTTAAGATGTCCGGGGTGGGAGAGACCCAGTACTTC. This translates into CASRFKMSGVGETQYF.